The 16 T cell receptor beta chains given below trace back to one sample, sequenced in a study of blood T cell repertoires in COVID-19. Using immunoSEQ multiplex PCR, the repertoire was profiled, and TCRdb retains in-frame clones only, with some absent. The sample consists of about 160,000 clones, around 90% of them appearing once. Sequencing input: peripheral blood. These receptors all stem from a woman aged 55-69 years who had recovered from COVID-19.

The rearrangement joins TRBV6-5 to TRBJ2-3; the match to TRBD2 covers 7 bases. The junction had 7 bases not matched to a gene; V was cut back by 8 bases and J by 2 bases. This CDR3 region has 14 residues. Germline lookup yields CDR1 MNHEY and CDR2 SVGAGI. The CDR3 sequence: CASAGGIFTDTQYF. CDR3 DNA sequence: TGTGCCAGCGCCGGGGGGATATTCACAGATACGCAGTATTTT.

V usage is TRBV11-2 and J usage is TRBJ1-2; no clear D. Germline V gives CDR1 SGHAT, CDR2 FQNNGV. The length of the CDR3 is 12 residues. V was shortened by 1 base and J by 7 bases, with 7 bases between the two germline ends. The CDR3 loop is CASSLGSLGYTF. The DNA of the CDR3 is TGTGCCAGCAGCTTAGGTTCTCTTGGCTACACCTTC.

This clone was seen a single time. V gene TRBV27 combines with J gene TRBJ2-1, with 9 bases fitting TRBD1. V shed 4 bases, J shed 2 bases, and the junction held 9 bases outside the gene matches. The CDR3 runs to 17 residues. From germline, CDR1 is MNHEY and CDR2 SMNVEV (reference sequence). The CDR3 nucleotides read TGTGCCAGCAGTTCGTCATACAGGGGGCGCACCTACAATGAGCAGTTCTTC. Protein product: CASSSSYRGRTYNEQFF.

The V and J genes are TRBV5-1 and TRBJ2-2; D is possibly TRBD1 (5 bases). This CDR3 region has 16 residues. The V gene's germline CDR1 is SGHRS and CDR2 YFSETQ. Trimming shortened V by 2 bases and J by 7 bases, and 18 bases separated the two germline ends. The CDR3 coding sequence is TGCGCCAGCAGCTTTGGGGCCCAGACGTCCGGCGGGGAGCTGTTTTTT. The encoded protein is CASSFGAQTSGGELFF.

J is TRBJ2-5 and V is TRBV11-1; TRBD1 aligns across 9 bases. The CDR3 spans 15 residues. V trimming: 5 bases; J trimming: 5 bases; junction bases outside the gene matches: 9. From germline, CDR1 is SGHAT and CDR2 FQDESV (reference sequence). CDR3 protein: CASSPRQGVRETQYF. CDR3 in DNA: TGTGCCAGCAGCCCCCGACAGGGGGTTAGGGAGACCCAGTACTTC.

The V and J genes are TRBV1 and TRBJ2-3; the table's D call, TRBD2, has no DNA check behind it. TRBV1 represents a pseudogene. The CDR3 spans 19 residues. The CDR3 nucleotides read TGCACCAGCAGCCCTCCGGCTAGCGGGGGGGCCTTTTTCACAGATACGCAGTATTTT. It is translated as CTSSPPASGGAFFTDTQYF.

This sequence joins TRBV5-5 and TRBJ2-2; 8 bases fit TRBD1. Germline CDR1 and CDR2: SGHKS and YYEKEE (reference sequence). The CDR3 contains 15 residues. With V trimmed by 0 bases and J by 7 bases, 5 bases remained unmatched. This CDR3 reads CASSLDRGDFGELFF. DNA for the CDR3: TGTGCCAGCAGCTTGGACAGGGGGGATTTCGGGGAGCTGTTTTTT.

V and J are TRBV9 and TRBJ2-5; 11 bases align to TRBD2. The CDR3 has 15 amino acids. Germline CDR1 reads SGDLS; CDR2 reads YYNGEE. Trimming took 0 bases from V and 5 from J; bases not matched to a gene: 3. The CDR3 DNA sequence: TGTGCCAGCAGCGTAGCTGGGACTAGCGGCGAGACCCAGTACTTC. It encodes CASSVAGTSGETQYF.

This chain joins TRBV10-3 and TRBJ1-1, with D maybe TRBD1 (5 bases). Germline CDR1 reads ENHRY; CDR2 reads SYGVKD. Trimming removed 10 bases at V and 1 base at J, with 16 bases between. The CDR3 runs 14 residues. Here the CDR3 DNA reads TGTGCCACACACGACGGGGGGTCGAACACTGAAGCTTTCTTT. The encoded protein is CATHDGGSNTEAFF.

J is TRBJ2-7 and V is TRBV28, with D possibly TRBD1 on 5 matching bases. The CDR3 covers 12 residues. The germline V gene encodes CDR1 MDHEN and CDR2 SYDVKM. Trimming removed 2 bases at V and 5 bases at J, with 7 bases between. The CDR3 region is CASSLKGDEQYF. Here the CDR3 DNA reads TGTGCCAGCAGTTTAAAAGGGGACGAGCAGTACTTC.

The chain combines TRBV2 with TRBJ1-2; D is perhaps TRBD1 (5 bases). The CDR3 is 16 residues long. Looked up from germline, CDR1 is SNHLY and CDR2 is FYNNEI. V dropped 4 bases and J dropped 0 bases, with 15 bases sitting between them. Here the CDR3 reads CASSARAGVANYGYTF. In DNA, the CDR3 is TGTGCCAGCAGTGCCAGGGCGGGGGTAGCTAACTATGGCTACACCTTC.

The V gene is TRBV6-5, the J gene TRBJ1-5, with TRBD1 matching 7 bases. Germline CDR1 and CDR2: MNHEY and SVGAGI. After removal of 6 bases from V and 7 bases from J, the junction contained 6 bases not matched to a gene. The CDR3 is 13 amino acids. The CDR3 reads CASRDTGAQPQHF. In DNA form, the CDR3 reads TGTGCCAGCAGGGATACAGGGGCCCAGCCCCAGCATTTT.

V is TRBV11-2 and J is TRBJ2-5; the match to TRBD1 covers 7 bases. In germline, CDR1 is SGHAT, CDR2 FQNNGV. This CDR3 has 16 residues. V gave up 6 bases and J gave up 5 bases; unmatched junction bases: 15. CDR3 sequence: CASRATGTALTETQYF. In DNA, the CDR3 is TGTGCCAGCAGGGCAACCGGGACAGCCTTAACGGAGACCCAGTACTTC.

V gene TRBV28 combines with J gene TRBJ1-2; tentatively, D is TRBD1 (6 bases). This CDR3 region has 13 residues. CDR1 and CDR2 (germline): MDHEN, SYDVKM. Trimming took off 5 bases at V and 2 bases at J, with 9 bases between the two ends. The chain's CDR3 is CASSPGVNYGYTF. The CDR3 DNA reads TGTGCCAGCAGTCCAGGGGTAAACTATGGCTACACCTTC.

The chain employs TRBV10-2 and TRBJ1-2, with TRBD1 identical over 7 bases. Trimming took 4 bases from V and 4 from J; bases not matched to a gene: 6. This CDR3 has 14 amino acids. CDR1 and CDR2 (germline): WSHSY, SAAADI. The CDR3 spells CASSARQGGYGYTF. CDR3 nucleotides: TGCGCCAGCAGTGCAAGACAGGGTGGCTATGGCTACACCTTC.

V is TRBV7-2 and J is TRBJ2-4, with D possibly TRBD2 on 5 matching bases. Trimming pared 1 base from V and 3 bases from J, leaving 7 bases between. Germline values: CDR1 SGHTA, CDR2 FQGNSA. CDR3 length: 14 residues. In DNA form, the CDR3 reads TGTGCCAGCAGCTTAGGAGGAGGCAAAAACATTCAGTACTTC. Its translation: CASSLGGGKNIQYF.